This T cell receptor (beta chain) was documented in a study of T cell responses to AZD1222 COVID-19 vaccine. Assay: immunoSEQ multiplex PCR; the TCRdb copy retains only in-frame clones and omits some. Among under 150,000 clones listed, approximately 83% were seen once. The germline gives CDR1 MNHEY, CDR2 SVGAGI. This CDR3 spans 16 amino acids. V dropped 2 bases and J dropped 0 bases, with 8 bases sitting between them. Sequenced here: peripheral blood, sampled on day 0 of AZD1222 vaccination. The J gene is TRBJ1-6, the V gene TRBV6-5; no clear D gene. The origin of this receptor is an adult in good health. CDR3 bases: TGTGCCAGCAGTTACAAGCCAAGCTCCTATAATTCACCCCTCCACTTT. It translates to CASSYKPSSYNSPLHF.